These 17 T cell receptor beta chains were sequenced from one sample in a study of OX40 agonist ivuxolimab in advanced cancers. TCRdb's table, derived via immunoSEQ multiplex PCR, lists solely in-frame clones and lacks some. Of 35,000 or so clones in the sample, roughly 80% were seen once. The sample consisted of CD4+ or CD8+ T cells sorted from blood, taken in a trial of the OX40 agonist ivuxolimab. These receptors were collected from an adult with an advanced solid tumor such as melanoma, head and neck, liver or kidney cancer.

A word on this clone: At one end, the junction sequence differs from germline, possibly due to a read error. The chain recombines TRBV27 with TRBJ1-5, with D tentatively TRBD1 (6 bases). Germline assignment: CDR1 MNHEY and CDR2 SMNVEV (reference sequence). The CDR3 sequence is 12 residues long. This chain's CDR3 is CAISEGGQPQHF. In DNA form, the CDR3 reads TGTGCCATCAGTGAAGGGGGACAGCCCCAGCATTTT.

This clone has just a few counts. The rearrangement links TRBV9 to TRBJ2-2; 8 nucleotides agree with TRBD2. V lost 7 bases, J lost 0 bases, and 2 bases stayed unmatched. In germline, CDR1 is SGDLS, CDR2 YYNGEE. The length of the CDR3 is 14 residues. The CDR3 bases are TGTGCCAGCGCGGGAGGTTCGAACACCGGGGAGCTGTTTTTT. This sequence encodes CASAGGSNTGELFF.

The chain couples TRBV25-1 to TRBJ2-5; D gene ambiguous. The V and J ends lost 7 bases and 4 bases respectively, with 16 bases between them. The germline V gene encodes CDR1 MGHDK and CDR2 SYGVNS. This CDR3 has 14 residues. CDR3 amino acids: CASMLSETGETQYF. DNA of the CDR3: TGTGCCAGCATGCTCTCAGAAACCGGAGAGACCCAGTACTTC.

The CDR3 loop is CASSLARGTNTGELFF. DNA for the CDR3: TGTGCCAGCAGCTTAGCCCGGGGGACGAACACCGGGGAGCTGTTTTTT. This chain connects TRBV7-9 to TRBJ2-2; weak D call: TRBD2 (6 bases). The germline CDR1 and CDR2 sequences are SEHNR and FQNEAQ (reference sequence). The V gene lost 0 bases and the J gene lost 0 bases, with 8 bases spanning the gap. This CDR3 spans 16 amino acids.

The gene calls are TRBV2 and TRBJ2-7; 11 nucleotides line up with TRBD2. V dropped 2 bases and J dropped 7; count of bases not matched to a gene: 10. CDR3 size: 16 residues. CDR1 SNHLY and CDR2 FYNNEI come from the germline V gene. CDR3 protein: CASSETVAGGTDEQYF. DNA for the CDR3: TGTGCCAGCAGTGAAACGGTAGCGGGAGGGACAGATGAGCAGTACTTC.

V is TRBV7-9 and J is TRBJ2-5, with 9 bases identical to TRBD2. V dropped 6 bases and J dropped 4; count of bases not matched to a gene: 12. Germline V lookup: CDR1 SEHNR, CDR2 FQNEAQ (reference sequence). The CDR3 spans 16 residues. The CDR3 DNA reads TGTGCCAGCAGTCTGTCCGGCGGGAGGGCCGCAGAGACCCAGTACTTC. It yields the protein CASSLSGGRAAETQYF.

The genes are TRBV10-3 and TRBJ1-1; possible D gene TRBD1, 6 bases. Trimming pared 10 bases from V and 5 bases from J, leaving 23 bases between. The CDR3 extends over 15 amino acids. The V gene's germline CDR1 is ENHRY and CDR2 SYGVKD. The CDR3, as DNA: TGTGCCACCGCCCCGGGGGCAGGAGTGAGTACTGAAGCTTTCTTT. Translating it yields CATAPGAGVSTEAFF.

The chain links TRBV10-2 to TRBJ2-1, with D tentatively TRBD1 (6 bases). This CDR3 spans 11 amino acids. Germline V CDR1 and CDR2: WSHSY, SAAADI. Trimming removed 6 bases at V and 9 bases at J, with 9 bases between. In DNA, the CDR3 is TGCGCCAGCAGGGTAGGGGGTGAGCAGTTCTTC. Its translation is CASRVGGEQFF.

The chain is built from TRBV6-4 and TRBJ2-7, with 7 bases that match TRBD1. The germline gives CDR1 MRHNA, CDR2 SNTAGT. The trim removed 4 bases at V and 0 bases at J, leaving 9 bases unmatched. The length of the CDR3 is 16 residues. CDR3 sequence (DNA): TGTGCCAGCAGTGGCGGAAAGACAGGGAACTCCTACGAGCAGTACTTC. This codes for CASSGGKTGNSYEQYF.

CDR3 DNA: TGTGCCAGTAGTTCGGCAGGGGGCAACGAGCAGTACTTC. Translated: CASSSAGGNEQYF. V and J are TRBV19 and TRBJ2-7; TRBD1 matches at 8 bases. The junction had 5 bases not matched to a gene; V was cut back by 5 bases and J by 5 bases. Germline V gene lookup returns CDR1 LNHDA and CDR2 SQIVND (reference sequence). The CDR3 runs to 13 residues.

The CDR3 nucleotides read TGTGCTAGTGGTTTGGCTAGCGGCCTCTCCTACGAGCAGTACTTC. Protein sequence: CASGLASGLSYEQYF. This chain joins TRBV12-5 and TRBJ2-7, with TRBD2 identical over 7 bases. The length of the CDR3 is 15 residues. J was trimmed by 0 bases and V by 1 base; bases with no gene match: 3. From germline, CDR1 is LGHNT and CDR2 FRNRAP.

The chain carries TRBV7-9 and TRBJ2-2; 12 nucleotides match TRBD1. Trimming cost V 5 bases and J 7 bases; bases outside gene matches: 8. This CDR3 contains 16 residues. CDR1 is SEHNR, CDR2 FQNEAQ, per germline (reference sequence). The CDR3 spells CASSAGTGGRGGELFF. The CDR3 DNA is TGTGCCAGCAGCGCCGGGACAGGGGGCAGGGGCGGGGAGCTGTTTTTT.

The CDR3 DNA sequence: TGCAGCGTTGGAGGGTTCCTTCACACTGAAGCTTTCTTT. It encodes CSVGGFLHTEAFF. This rearrangement joins TRBV29-1 to TRBJ1-1; D gene unclear. The CDR3 is made up of 13 amino acids. The V gene's germline CDR1 is SQVTM and CDR2 ANQGSEA. V was trimmed by 4 bases and J by 3 bases, leaving 12 bases between them.

The genes are TRBV7-9 and TRBJ2-1, with TRBD2 matching 7 bases. Per the germline V gene, CDR1 is SEHNR and CDR2 is FQNEAQ (reference sequence). The CDR3 sequence is 15 residues long. V lost 0 bases to trimming and J lost 6 bases; unmatched junction nucleotides: 5. CDR3 bases: TGTGCCAGCAGCTTAGCCGGACTAGATTTCAATGAGCAGTTCTTC. Translation gives CASSLAGLDFNEQFF.

This clone was detected only a few times. The chain joins TRBV7-2 to TRBJ2-3, with 10 bases aligning to TRBD2. The V segment lost 5 bases and the J segment 2 bases; nucleotides outside the gene matches: 4. Per germline, CDR1 SGHTA and CDR2 FQGNSA. The CDR3 consists of 15 residues. The CDR3 DNA reads as TGTGCCAGCAGCATACTAGCGGGGTTCACAGATACGCAGTATTTT. Amino acid sequence: CASSILAGFTDTQYF. Drawing the rest from reference TRBV7-2 and TRBJ2-3, the complete variable domain is GAGVSQSPSNKVTEKGKDVELRCDPISGHTALYWYRQSLGQGLEFLIYFQGNSAPDKSGLPSDRFSAERTGGSVSTLTIQRTQQEDSAVYLCASSILAGFTDTQYFGPGTRLTVL.

The rearrangement uses TRBV5-6 and TRBJ2-5, with D perhaps being TRBD1 or TRBD2 (6 bases each). Germline V gene data show CDR1 as SGHDT and CDR2 as YYEEEE. The V and J ends lost 3 bases and 7 bases respectively, with 19 bases between them. The CDR3 is made up of 15 amino acids. This chain's CDR3 is CASSWSTGGGRTQYF. The CDR3, as DNA: TGTGCCAGCAGCTGGAGCACCGGAGGGGGAAGGACCCAGTACTTC.

The chain links TRBV2 to TRBJ2-7; D is uncertain. The germline CDR1 and CDR2 sequences are SNHLY and FYNNEI. Trimming pared 6 bases from V and 3 bases from J, leaving 6 bases between. CDR3 length equals 11 residues. CDR3 sequence reads: CASRAVYEQYF. The CDR3 region has the DNA TGTGCCAGCAGGGCGGTCTACGAGCAGTACTTC.